This is a list of T cell receptor beta chains from one sample in a study of Ad26.COV2.S vaccination and SARS-CoV-2 variants. Libraries were prepared by immunoSEQ multiplex PCR; TCRdb keeps only in-frame clonotypes and omits some of them. Of around 300,000 clones listed, about nine tenths are singletons. This specimen consisted of peripheral blood, obtained in a trial of Ad26.COV2.S vaccine versus placebo. These receptors came from a person aged 18-60 years who received the Ad26.COV2.S COVID-19 vaccine or a placebo. The CDR3 runs from the conserved cysteine through the conserved F or W. A D gene is named only where the DNA matches it firmly. Rows may omit the clone size; those that give it use once, few, many or a size class.

v_call,j_call,d_call,clone_size,cdr3_nt,cdr3_aa
TRBV13,TRBJ2-7,NA,few,TGTGCCAGCAGCTTAACAGCCTACGAGCAGTACTTC,CASSLTAYEQYF
TRBV7-2,TRBJ1-1,NA,NA,TGTGCCAGCAGCCCACGACCCCATTCGAACACTGAAGCTTTCTTT,CASSPRPHSNTEAFF
TRBV7-8,TRBJ1-1,NA,NA,TGTGCCAGCGCCATGGCTCGGAGGGGGGGAAACACTGAAGCTTTCTTT,CASAMARRGGNTEAFF
TRBV6-2/TRBV6-3,TRBJ1-2,NA,NA,TGTGCCAGCAGTTACAGAAGGCTTTATGGCTACACCTTC,CASSYRRLYGYTF
TRBV6-4,TRBJ2-1,TRBD1,NA,TGTGCCAGCAGTGTCGATTGGACAGGATACAATGAGCAGTTCTTC,CASSVDWTGYNEQFF
TRBV2,TRBJ1-4,NA,NA,TGTGCCAGCAGTGAGGTTCAGGCAGCCCTCGGAGAAAAACTGTTTTTT,CASSEVQAALGEKLFF
TRBV2,TRBJ1-1,TRBD1,NA,TGTGCCAGCAGCGGACAGGGGGACACTGAAGCTTTCTTT,CASSGQGDTEAFF
TRBV6-6,TRBJ2-7,NA,NA,TGTGCCAGCAGTTACATCGCCATTCGAGAATACGAGCAGTACTTC,CASSYIAIREYEQYF
TRBV7-3,TRBJ2-5,NA,NA,TGTGCCAGCAGCTTAGGAGGAAATCAAGAGACCCAGTACTTC,CASSLGGNQETQYF
TRBV4-2,TRBJ2-7,NA,once,TGTGCCAGTAGCCACCAGACAGGTAACTACGAGCAGTACTTC,CASSHQTGNYEQYF
TRBV30,TRBJ1-1,NA,NA,TGTGCCTGGGCCGCGACAGGCTTTGAAGCTTTCTTT,CAWAATGFEAFF
TRBV28,TRBJ2-2,NA,NA,TGTGCCAGCAGTATATACGGGGAGCTGTTTTTT,CASSIYGELFF
TRBV6-5,TRBJ1-5,NA,NA,TGTGCCAGCAGTTACTCCCCCGGTAGTCAGCCCCAGCATTTT,CASSYSPGSQPQHF
TRBV7-8,TRBJ2-5,NA,NA,TGTGCCAGCAGCTTAGCGCCTACGGGGGAGACCCAGTACTTC,CASSLAPTGETQYF
TRBV7-2,TRBJ1-5,NA,NA,TGTGCCAGCAGCTTAGCAGGAAGAGATCAGCCCCAGCATTTT,CASSLAGRDQPQHF
TRBV10-3,TRBJ2-2,TRBD1,NA,TGTGCCACCCTAGACAGGGTAGGCACCGGGGAGCTGTTTTTT,CATLDRVGTGELFF
TRBV6-1,TRBJ2-1,TRBD2,NA,TGTGCCAGCAGTGAACCGGCGGGAGGCAGGAATGAGCAGTTCTTC,CASSEPAGGRNEQFF
TRBV28,TRBJ1-3,NA,NA,TGTGCCAGCAGTCCTGAGACCCCTGGAAACACCATATATTTT,CASSPETPGNTIYF
TRBV5-4,TRBJ2-3,TRBD2,NA,TGTGCCAGCAGCTTGGAGACTAGCGGGAGGGGTCAAGATACGCAGTATTTT,CASSLETSGRGQDTQYF
TRBV6-1,TRBJ1-5,NA,NA,TGTGCCAGCAGTGAAGTAGGGGGGTATCAGCCCCAGCATTTT,CASSEVGGYQPQHF
TRBV5-1,TRBJ1-6,TRBD1,once,TGCGCCAGCAGAAGGACAGGGTCTAGCTCCTATAATTCACCCCTCCACTTT,CASRRTGSSSYNSPLHF
TRBV12-3/TRBV12-4,TRBJ1-6,TRBD1,once,TGTGCCAGCAGTTCAGGGGGTAATTCACCCCTCCACTTT,CASSSGGNSPLHF
TRBV28,TRBJ2-3,NA,once,TGTGCCAGCAGCCAACGTGGGGGAGATACGCAGTATTTT,CASSQRGGDTQYF
TRBV6-5,TRBJ2-2,NA,NA,TGTGCCAGCAGTTACCAGGCCGGGGAGCTGTTTTTT,CASSYQAGELFF
TRBV7-2,TRBJ2-7,TRBD2,NA,TGTGCCAGCAGCTTAGGCGGGGGATCCTACGAGCAGTACTTC,CASSLGGGSYEQYF
TRBV5-1,TRBJ1-4,TRBD1,NA,TGCGCCAGCAGCACGGGACAGGGTAGTGAAAAACTGTTTTTT,CASSTGQGSEKLFF
TRBV20-1,TRBJ2-1,TRBD1,NA,TGCAGTGCTAGTCTGACACCCGGGACAGGGGTGTTCTTC,CSASLTPGTGVFF
TRBV9,TRBJ1-5,NA,NA,TGTGCCAGCAGCCCGGAAGGACTCCCCAATCAGCCCCAGCATTTT,CASSPEGLPNQPQHF
TRBV19,TRBJ2-1,TRBD1,NA,TGTGCCAGTATTAAGGGGACAGGAGGGAATGAGCAGTTCTTC,CASIKGTGGNEQFF
TRBV2,TRBJ1-1,NA,NA,TGTGCCAGCAGTGGACCGTTAGGGGTGGACACTGAAGCTTTCTTT,CASSGPLGVDTEAFF
TRBV25-1,TRBJ1-5,NA,NA,TGTGCCAGCAGTGAAGCGTCAGGATATATGGGCAATCAGCCCCAGCATTTT,CASSEASGYMGNQPQHF
TRBV19,TRBJ2-7,NA,NA,TGTGCCAGTAGCATACACACGTCCGAGCAGTACTTC,CASSIHTSEQYF
TRBV6-5,TRBJ2-1,NA,NA,TGTGCCAGCAGTTACACGGGGTTCGTACAGTTCTTC,CASSYTGFVQFF
TRBV19,TRBJ1-5,NA,NA,TGTGCCAGTAGTACGTCCTCAGGGGATGTTAATCCCCAGCATTTT,CASSTSSGDVNPQHF
TRBV4-2,TRBJ1-4,NA,NA,TGTGCCAGCAGCCAAGATTCAGGGTTGGGTGAAAAACTGTTTTTT,CASSQDSGLGEKLFF
TRBV24-1,TRBJ2-2,TRBD2,few,TGTGCCACCAGTGATAAAAGCGGGGGGCTCCTCACCGGGGAGCTGTTTTTT,CATSDKSGGLLTGELFF
TRBV10-3,TRBJ1-2,TRBD1,NA,TGTGCCTATAATCGGGACAGGACGGGGTATGGCTACACCTTC,CAYNRDRTGYGYTF
TRBV9,TRBJ2-3,NA,NA,TGTGCCAGCAGCGAAGGGGAAGTCTGGGCAGGGAGAACAGATACGCAGTATTTT,CASSEGEVWAGRTDTQYF
TRBV6-5,TRBJ2-7,NA,once,TGTGCCAGCAGTCCGAAACCCTACGAGCAGTACTTC,CASSPKPYEQYF
TRBV7-9,TRBJ1-3,TRBD1,NA,TGTGCCAGCAGCTCTCGGCAGGGGGCATTTGGAAACACCATATATTTT,CASSSRQGAFGNTIYF
TRBV9,TRBJ1-2,NA,NA,TGTGCCAGCAGCGTAACCGGGCAGGTTAAAGGCTACACCTTC,CASSVTGQVKGYTF
TRBV28,TRBJ2-2,NA,NA,TGTGCCAGCAGTTTAACAGGAGCGAACACCGGGGAGCTGTTTTTT,CASSLTGANTGELFF
TRBV4-3,TRBJ1-6,NA,NA,TGCGCCAGCAGCCAAGGGGTGAGGATCAATTCACCCCTCCACTTT,CASSQGVRINSPLHF
TRBV5-4,TRBJ1-5,NA,NA,TGTGCCAGCAGCTTCCAGGGAGGAGATCAGCCCCAGCATTTT,CASSFQGGDQPQHF
TRBV14,TRBJ1-1,NA,NA,TGTGCCAGCAGCTCCTATAGGCAAGGGGAAGCTTTCTTT,CASSSYRQGEAFF
TRBV4-3,TRBJ1-4,TRBD1,NA,TGCGCCAGCAGCCCAGGGGGACGAAGTGAAAAACTGTTTTTT,CASSPGGRSEKLFF